The source of this T cell receptor (beta chain) is a study of blood T cell repertoires in COVID-19. Looking at the study overall: Samples of COVID-19 (acute and convalescent) were obtained from the United States, Italy and Spain. T cells, B-cell-depleted T cells, or PBMCs provided the cDNA or gDNA that served as material.

Trimming removed 3 bases from V and 2 bases from J; junction bases left unmatched: 3. Germline V gene data show CDR1 as SGHNT and CDR2 as YYREEE (reference sequence). The CDR3 loop spans 16 amino acids. In the original workflow: The authors estimated nucleated cell counts from reference gene primer amplification. The protocol was immunoSEQ multiplex PCR, while the TCRdb copy is restricted to in-frame clones and leaves out a portion. V and J calls and clone size are given by that table; D and trimming were obtained from the DNA. The table has 150,000 to 200,000 clones, around 87% seen once. This sequence originates from a man aged 18 to 30 with active or convalescent COVID-19. The V and J genes are TRBV5-4 and TRBJ2-3, with 13 bases that match TRBD2. The sequenced sample was peripheral blood. The CDR3 nucleotides read TGTGCCAGCAGCTGGGGACTAGCGGGGAACACAGATACGCAGTATTTT. This translates into CASSWGLAGNTDTQYF. The entire variable domain, with the rest obtained from reference TRBV5-4 and TRBJ2-3, is as follows: ETGVTQSPTHLIKTRGQQVTLRCSSQSGHNTVSWYQQALGQGPQFIFQYYREEENGRGNFPPRFSGLQFPNYSSELNVNALELDDSALYLCASSWGLAGNTDTQYFGPGTRLTVL.